These T cell receptor beta chains were read from a single sample in a study of blood T cell repertoires in COVID-19. TCRdb keeps only in-frame clones here, not all; method: immunoSEQ multiplex PCR. The sample lists 50,000 to 60,000 clones, around 80% occurring once. Sequenced sample: peripheral blood. The source is a man aged 35 to 55 with acute or convalescent COVID-19. CDR3s include the opening cysteine and the closing phenylalanine or tryptophan. Each record gives: D gene, J gene, V gene, CDR3 length, clone size, CDR3 protein, CDR3 DNA. The D gene is left open where the match is weak. Size tells how often a clone was seen (once, few, many) or the class of an expanded clone, and some rows leave it out.

D: TRBD2; J: TRBJ2-7; V: TRBV5-1; length: 15; size: .; CDR3: CASSKLAGGPGEQYF; DNA: TGCGCCAGCAGCAAACTAGCGGGAGGGCCCGGGGAGCAGTACTTC
D: .; J: TRBJ2-2; V: TRBV7-8; length: 18; size: few; CDR3: CASSLSGQPPFITGELFF; DNA: TGTGCCAGCAGCTTATCCGGACAGCCTCCCTTTATCACCGGGGAGCTGTTTTTT
D: .; J: TRBJ1-1; V: TRBV19; length: 14; size: few; CDR3: CASSRTHRSTEAFF; DNA: TGTGCCAGTAGCCGCACCCACAGAAGCACTGAAGCTTTCTTT
D: .; J: TRBJ2-3; V: TRBV18; length: 15; size: once; CDR3: CASSPMASSTDTQYF; DNA: TGTGCCAGCTCACCAATGGCTAGCAGCACAGATACGCAGTATTTT
D: .; J: TRBJ1-1; V: TRBV30; length: 12; size: once; CDR3: CAWSGGRGKAFF; DNA: TGTGCCTGGAGTGGGGGACGGGGGAAAGCTTTCTTT
D: .; J: TRBJ1-1; V: TRBV6-5; length: 12; size: .; CDR3: CAVHQGRPEAFF; DNA: TGTGCCGTGCACCAAGGGAGGCCTGAAGCTTTCTTT
D: .; J: TRBJ1-1; V: TRBV9; length: 13; size: once; CDR3: CASSSQTNTEAFF; DNA: TGTGCCAGCAGCTCACAAACGAACACTGAAGCTTTCTTT
D: .; J: TRBJ2-3; V: TRBV18; length: 13; size: .; CDR3: CASSPPSLDTQYF; DNA: TGTGCCAGCTCACCCCCCTCCTTGGATACGCAGTATTTT
D: .; J: TRBJ2-3; V: TRBV27; length: 13; size: .; CDR3: CASSLFTGDTQYF; DNA: TGTGCCAGCAGTTTATTCACAGGAGATACGCAGTATTTT
D: TRBD2; J: TRBJ2-5; V: TRBV2; length: 15; size: once; CDR3: CASRLAGGPGETQYF; DNA: TGTGCCAGCAGGCTAGCGGGGGGGCCGGGAGAGACCCAGTACTTC
D: TRBD2; J: TRBJ2-7; V: TRBV12-3/TRBV12-4; length: 13; size: .; CDR3: CASSYGSSGQQYF; DNA: TGTGCCAGCAGTTATGGTTCTAGCGGACAGCAGTACTTC
D: .; J: TRBJ2-5; V: TRBV13; length: 13; size: once; CDR3: CASSLPGRETQYF; DNA: TGTGCCAGCAGCCTCCCCGGGAGAGAGACCCAGTACTTC
D: TRBD2; J: TRBJ2-7; V: TRBV5-6; length: 15; size: .; CDR3: CASSLGLAITYEQYF; DNA: TGTGCCAGCAGCTTGGGACTAGCGATTACCTACGAGCAGTACTTC
D: TRBD2; J: TRBJ2-1; V: TRBV19; length: 14; size: .; CDR3: CASSIFQPGGEQFF; DNA: TGTGCCAGTAGTATATTCCAACCGGGAGGTGAGCAGTTCTTC
D: .; J: TRBJ2-3; V: TRBV5-4; length: 15; size: .; CDR3: CASSLKVGRGDTQYF; DNA: TGTGCCAGCAGCTTGAAGGTGGGGCGGGGAGATACGCAGTATTTT
D: .; J: TRBJ2-1; V: TRBV7-9; length: 15; size: .; CDR3: CASSSPPRGGNEQFF; DNA: TGTGCCAGCAGCTCCCCCCCGAGGGGAGGCAATGAGCAGTTCTTC
D: .; J: TRBJ2-5; V: TRBV2; length: 13; size: once; CDR3: CASSNNGRETQYF; DNA: TGTGCCAGCAGTAATAACGGGAGAGAGACCCAGTACTTC
D: TRBD1; J: TRBJ1-2; V: TRBV18; length: 14; size: .; CDR3: CASSPTGANYGYTF; DNA: TGTGCCAGCTCTCCAACAGGGGCTAACTATGGCTACACCTTC
D: TRBD1; J: TRBJ2-5; V: TRBV18; length: 13; size: .; CDR3: CASSPQGAETQYF; DNA: TGTGCCAGCTCACCACAGGGGGCAGAGACCCAGTACTTC
D: TRBD2; J: TRBJ2-5; V: TRBV7-9; length: 15; size: .; CDR3: CASSLSLAGEETQYF; DNA: TGTGCCAGCAGCTTATCTCTAGCGGGGGAAGAGACCCAGTACTTC
D: .; J: TRBJ1-1; V: TRBV7-9; length: 15; size: few; CDR3: CASSLVAGSNTEAFF; DNA: TGTGCCAGCAGCTTAGTTGCGGGATCCAACACTGAAGCTTTCTTT
D: TRBD2; J: TRBJ2-5; V: TRBV9; length: 16; size: .; CDR3: CASSARGSGGLPAQYF; DNA: TGTGCCAGCAGCGCCCGGGGTAGCGGGGGACTCCCGGCCCAGTACTTC
D: .; J: TRBJ1-4; V: TRBV5-4; length: 14; size: .; CDR3: CASSLNANAGKLFF; DNA: TGTGCCAGCAGCTTGAACGCAAATGCGGGAAAACTGTTTTTT
D: TRBD1; J: TRBJ1-4; V: TRBV6-5; length: 14; size: .; CDR3: CASLKQGAGEKLFF; DNA: TGTGCCAGCCTGAAACAGGGGGCTGGAGAAAAACTGTTTTTT
D: .; J: TRBJ2-3; V: TRBV5-5; length: 15; size: .; CDR3: CASSPGLESTDTQYF; DNA: TGTGCCAGCAGCCCGGGACTCGAGAGCACAGATACGCAGTATTTT
D: TRBD1; J: TRBJ1-2; V: TRBV6-5; length: 12; size: .; CDR3: CASTGQDNGYTF; DNA: TGTGCCAGCACCGGACAGGATAATGGCTACACCTTC